Listed here are 7 T cell receptor beta chains from one sample, sequenced in a study of CD8+ T cells in alopecia areata. RNA extraction was followed by reverse transcription into cDNA, which acted as the sequencing template. This table comes from immunoSEQ multiplex PCR, and its TCRdb copy is limited to in-frame clones, with some not included. Of 150,000 or so clones detected, approximately 49% appear once; the ten largest clones hold roughly a sixth. Sequencing used CD8+ T cells sorted from blood, obtained at week 0. The origin of the receptors is a human donor with alopecia areata.

This clone was counted only a few times. The germline gene is not matched at one end of the junction; a read error may be the cause. J is TRBJ2-7 and V is TRBV27, with D uncertain. This CDR3 spans 10 amino acids. Germline V gene sequence: CDR1 MNHEY, CDR2 SMNVEV (reference sequence). CDR3 DNA sequence: TGTGCCAGCCCCTCCTCCGAGCAGTACTTC. Translating gives CASPSSEQYF.

The sample holds a few counts of this clone. The chain couples TRBV29-1 to TRBJ2-2, with D uncertain. Germline CDR1 and CDR2: SQVTM and ANQGSEA. This CDR3 is 16 amino acids long. The V end lost 2 bases, the J end lost 0 bases, and 13 bases lay between the germline ends. CDR3 nucleotides: TGCAGCGTTGAAATGGTGACAAACGCGAACACCGGGGAGCTGTTTTTT. Protein product: CSVEMVTNANTGELFF.

There are a few counts of this clone. This rearrangement joins TRBV11-2 to TRBJ2-1; the D is unclear. The CDR3 has 12 residues. Germline loops: CDR1 SGHAT, CDR2 FQNNGV. V was pared by 4 bases and J by 8 bases, with 9 bases between. CDR3 in amino acids: CASSWDRDEQFF. The CDR3 DNA reads as TGTGCCAGCAGCTGGGATAGGGATGAGCAGTTCTTC.

This clone occurred a few times. The V gene is TRBV30, the J gene TRBJ1-1, with D uncertain. V dropped 5 bases and J dropped 4 bases, with 8 bases sitting between them. This CDR3 has 11 amino acids. Germline CDR1 and CDR2: GTSNPN and SVGIG (reference sequence). The CDR3 is CAWQEGTEAFF. CDR3 nucleotides: TGTGCCTGGCAAGAGGGCACTGAAGCTTTCTTT.

This chain uses TRBV13 with TRBJ2-1, with 7 bases aligning to TRBD2. This CDR3 contains 13 residues. Germline lookup yields CDR1 PRHDT and CDR2 FYEKMQ (reference sequence). V was pared by 4 bases and J by 7 bases, with 4 bases of the junction left unmatched. CDR3 in amino acids: CASSSGGGNEQFF. CDR3 DNA: TGTGCCAGCAGCTCCGGGGGAGGGAATGAGCAGTTCTTC.

The chain uses TRBV29-1 and TRBJ1-1, with 10 bases aligning to TRBD1. V lost 7 bases and J lost 2; bases outside the gene matches: 13. The CDR3 is 16 residues long. Germline V gene lookup returns CDR1 SQVTM and CDR2 ANQGSEA. CDR3 amino acids: CSAPRDRGRGNTEAFF. The CDR3 coding sequence is TGCAGCGCACCCAGGGACAGGGGTAGGGGAAACACTGAAGCTTTCTTT.

This rearrangement joins TRBV5-6 to TRBJ2-3, with a tentative D call TRBD1 (6 bases). Germline V gene lookup returns CDR1 SGHDT and CDR2 YYEEEE. CDR3 length equals 15 residues. V gave up 0 bases and J gave up 1 base, with 9 bases separating them. CDR3 amino acids: CASSLGQVRTDTQYF. CDR3 sequence (DNA): TGTGCCAGCAGCTTGGGACAGGTTCGCACAGATACGCAGTATTTT.